The 6 T cell receptor beta chains given below trace back to one sample, sequenced in a study of blood T cells in healthy people across ages (dated by TCRdb to the mid-2010s). To prepare the library, 5' RACE was applied. Sequencing instrument: Illumina HiSeq 2500. A second PCR of about 6 to 11 cycles was run with a J-beta primer mix and a sample-barcoded 5' primer. TCRdb itself trimmed the public reads at Q25 with fastp, ran MiXCR and retained productive beta chains. Rows matching on CDR3 protein sequence are summarized as one entry with the most common DNA and genes. The table for this sample lists about 780,000 distinct CDR3 sequences; 46% of them were counted only once. In total, the top ten clones hold around 18% of the sample. Sequenced: blood. The origin of the receptors is a man at least 80 years old in good health.

CDR3 nucleotides: TGCAGTGCTAGTCGGGGCAGGGCGAACACTGAAGCTTTCTTT. As protein: CSASRGRANTEAFF. V gene TRBV20-1 combines with J gene TRBJ1-1; D possibly corresponds to TRBD1 (5 bases). CDR1 and CDR2 from the germline V gene are DFQATT and SNEGSKA (reference sequence). This CDR3 is 14 amino acids long. The germline V and J ends were trimmed by 3 bases and 1 base, with 12 bases remaining between them.

There are a few counts of this clonotype. This sequence joins TRBV5-1 and TRBJ2-3; D is unresolved. Germline V CDR1 and CDR2: SGHRS, YFSETQ. The CDR3 extends over 13 amino acids. Trimming removed 4 bases at V and 6 bases at J, with 12 bases between. The CDR3 DNA reads TGCGCCAGCAGCACCGCCGTCGCGGATACGCAGTATTTT. The encoded protein is CASSTAVADTQYF.

To note about this clonotype: An end of the junction does not agree with germline; a read error may underlie this. DNA for the CDR3: TGTGCCAGCAGACAGGACAGCTTACCTAATTATGGCTACACCTTC. Its translation: CASRQDSLPNYGYTF. The chain joins TRBV7-9 to TRBJ1-2; maybe TRBD1 (6 bases). Germline values: CDR1 SEHNR, CDR2 FQNEAQ (reference sequence). The CDR3 extends over 15 amino acids.

This clonotype was seen many times. This chain connects TRBV29-1 to TRBJ2-7, with 9 positions matching TRBD2. The length of the CDR3 is 16 residues. J was trimmed by 0 bases and V by 6 bases; bases with no gene match: 12. Looked up from germline, CDR1 is SQVTM and CDR2 is ANQGSEA. CDR3 amino acids: CSVLLAGGIASYEQYF. The CDR3 DNA is TGCAGCGTCCTTCTTGCGGGAGGGATAGCCTCCTACGAGCAGTACTTC.

The rearrangement uses TRBV15 and TRBJ2-3; no clear D. V dropped 0 bases and J dropped 5 bases, with 12 bases sitting between them. The CDR3 covers 15 residues. Germline CDR1 reads LNHNV; CDR2 reads YYDKDF (reference sequence). The CDR3 spells CATSRDISLLDTQYF. CDR3 DNA: TGTGCCACCAGCAGAGATATTAGTCTGCTAGATACGCAGTATTTT.

The V call is TRBV7-9, the J call TRBJ2-7; D perhaps matches TRBD1 (6 bases). The germline gives CDR1 SEHNR, CDR2 FQNEAQ (reference sequence). The CDR3 runs to 12 residues. V lost 6 bases, J lost 1 base, and 7 bases lay in between. This CDR3 reads CASRRGSYEQYF. CDR3 sequence (DNA): TGTGCCAGCAGGAGGGGGTCCTACGAGCAGTACTTC.